The source of this T cell receptor (beta chain) is a study of blood T cell repertoires in COVID-19. Overall study context: Both acute and convalescent COVID-19 samples were obtained from the United States, Italy and Spain. T cells, B-cell-depleted T cells, or PBMCs supplied cDNA or gDNA.

Across about two dozen US areas, participants ranged in age from 18 to 89 years. The study assigned cohorts using participant-reported clinical history. Germline V lookup: CDR1 GTSNPN, CDR2 SVGIG (reference sequence). V was clipped by 1 base and J by 6 bases, with 10 bases between them. The CDR3 totals 12 residues. Sequencing used immunoSEQ multiplex PCR; TCRdb keeps in-frame clones, though not all of them. The sample shows 200,000 to 250,000 clones, 90% of them seen only once. Only a few counts were recorded for this clone. The origin of this receptor is a man aged 25 to 40 who had been exposed to COVID-19. This chain connects TRBV30 to TRBJ2-7, with D possibly TRBD2 on 5 matching bases. Sequencing was done on a sample of PBMCs or T cells enriched from blood (not recorded which). DNA for the CDR3: TGTGCCTGGAGTGGGACTTTCGCCGAGCAGTACTTC. Its translation: CAWSGTFAEQYF.